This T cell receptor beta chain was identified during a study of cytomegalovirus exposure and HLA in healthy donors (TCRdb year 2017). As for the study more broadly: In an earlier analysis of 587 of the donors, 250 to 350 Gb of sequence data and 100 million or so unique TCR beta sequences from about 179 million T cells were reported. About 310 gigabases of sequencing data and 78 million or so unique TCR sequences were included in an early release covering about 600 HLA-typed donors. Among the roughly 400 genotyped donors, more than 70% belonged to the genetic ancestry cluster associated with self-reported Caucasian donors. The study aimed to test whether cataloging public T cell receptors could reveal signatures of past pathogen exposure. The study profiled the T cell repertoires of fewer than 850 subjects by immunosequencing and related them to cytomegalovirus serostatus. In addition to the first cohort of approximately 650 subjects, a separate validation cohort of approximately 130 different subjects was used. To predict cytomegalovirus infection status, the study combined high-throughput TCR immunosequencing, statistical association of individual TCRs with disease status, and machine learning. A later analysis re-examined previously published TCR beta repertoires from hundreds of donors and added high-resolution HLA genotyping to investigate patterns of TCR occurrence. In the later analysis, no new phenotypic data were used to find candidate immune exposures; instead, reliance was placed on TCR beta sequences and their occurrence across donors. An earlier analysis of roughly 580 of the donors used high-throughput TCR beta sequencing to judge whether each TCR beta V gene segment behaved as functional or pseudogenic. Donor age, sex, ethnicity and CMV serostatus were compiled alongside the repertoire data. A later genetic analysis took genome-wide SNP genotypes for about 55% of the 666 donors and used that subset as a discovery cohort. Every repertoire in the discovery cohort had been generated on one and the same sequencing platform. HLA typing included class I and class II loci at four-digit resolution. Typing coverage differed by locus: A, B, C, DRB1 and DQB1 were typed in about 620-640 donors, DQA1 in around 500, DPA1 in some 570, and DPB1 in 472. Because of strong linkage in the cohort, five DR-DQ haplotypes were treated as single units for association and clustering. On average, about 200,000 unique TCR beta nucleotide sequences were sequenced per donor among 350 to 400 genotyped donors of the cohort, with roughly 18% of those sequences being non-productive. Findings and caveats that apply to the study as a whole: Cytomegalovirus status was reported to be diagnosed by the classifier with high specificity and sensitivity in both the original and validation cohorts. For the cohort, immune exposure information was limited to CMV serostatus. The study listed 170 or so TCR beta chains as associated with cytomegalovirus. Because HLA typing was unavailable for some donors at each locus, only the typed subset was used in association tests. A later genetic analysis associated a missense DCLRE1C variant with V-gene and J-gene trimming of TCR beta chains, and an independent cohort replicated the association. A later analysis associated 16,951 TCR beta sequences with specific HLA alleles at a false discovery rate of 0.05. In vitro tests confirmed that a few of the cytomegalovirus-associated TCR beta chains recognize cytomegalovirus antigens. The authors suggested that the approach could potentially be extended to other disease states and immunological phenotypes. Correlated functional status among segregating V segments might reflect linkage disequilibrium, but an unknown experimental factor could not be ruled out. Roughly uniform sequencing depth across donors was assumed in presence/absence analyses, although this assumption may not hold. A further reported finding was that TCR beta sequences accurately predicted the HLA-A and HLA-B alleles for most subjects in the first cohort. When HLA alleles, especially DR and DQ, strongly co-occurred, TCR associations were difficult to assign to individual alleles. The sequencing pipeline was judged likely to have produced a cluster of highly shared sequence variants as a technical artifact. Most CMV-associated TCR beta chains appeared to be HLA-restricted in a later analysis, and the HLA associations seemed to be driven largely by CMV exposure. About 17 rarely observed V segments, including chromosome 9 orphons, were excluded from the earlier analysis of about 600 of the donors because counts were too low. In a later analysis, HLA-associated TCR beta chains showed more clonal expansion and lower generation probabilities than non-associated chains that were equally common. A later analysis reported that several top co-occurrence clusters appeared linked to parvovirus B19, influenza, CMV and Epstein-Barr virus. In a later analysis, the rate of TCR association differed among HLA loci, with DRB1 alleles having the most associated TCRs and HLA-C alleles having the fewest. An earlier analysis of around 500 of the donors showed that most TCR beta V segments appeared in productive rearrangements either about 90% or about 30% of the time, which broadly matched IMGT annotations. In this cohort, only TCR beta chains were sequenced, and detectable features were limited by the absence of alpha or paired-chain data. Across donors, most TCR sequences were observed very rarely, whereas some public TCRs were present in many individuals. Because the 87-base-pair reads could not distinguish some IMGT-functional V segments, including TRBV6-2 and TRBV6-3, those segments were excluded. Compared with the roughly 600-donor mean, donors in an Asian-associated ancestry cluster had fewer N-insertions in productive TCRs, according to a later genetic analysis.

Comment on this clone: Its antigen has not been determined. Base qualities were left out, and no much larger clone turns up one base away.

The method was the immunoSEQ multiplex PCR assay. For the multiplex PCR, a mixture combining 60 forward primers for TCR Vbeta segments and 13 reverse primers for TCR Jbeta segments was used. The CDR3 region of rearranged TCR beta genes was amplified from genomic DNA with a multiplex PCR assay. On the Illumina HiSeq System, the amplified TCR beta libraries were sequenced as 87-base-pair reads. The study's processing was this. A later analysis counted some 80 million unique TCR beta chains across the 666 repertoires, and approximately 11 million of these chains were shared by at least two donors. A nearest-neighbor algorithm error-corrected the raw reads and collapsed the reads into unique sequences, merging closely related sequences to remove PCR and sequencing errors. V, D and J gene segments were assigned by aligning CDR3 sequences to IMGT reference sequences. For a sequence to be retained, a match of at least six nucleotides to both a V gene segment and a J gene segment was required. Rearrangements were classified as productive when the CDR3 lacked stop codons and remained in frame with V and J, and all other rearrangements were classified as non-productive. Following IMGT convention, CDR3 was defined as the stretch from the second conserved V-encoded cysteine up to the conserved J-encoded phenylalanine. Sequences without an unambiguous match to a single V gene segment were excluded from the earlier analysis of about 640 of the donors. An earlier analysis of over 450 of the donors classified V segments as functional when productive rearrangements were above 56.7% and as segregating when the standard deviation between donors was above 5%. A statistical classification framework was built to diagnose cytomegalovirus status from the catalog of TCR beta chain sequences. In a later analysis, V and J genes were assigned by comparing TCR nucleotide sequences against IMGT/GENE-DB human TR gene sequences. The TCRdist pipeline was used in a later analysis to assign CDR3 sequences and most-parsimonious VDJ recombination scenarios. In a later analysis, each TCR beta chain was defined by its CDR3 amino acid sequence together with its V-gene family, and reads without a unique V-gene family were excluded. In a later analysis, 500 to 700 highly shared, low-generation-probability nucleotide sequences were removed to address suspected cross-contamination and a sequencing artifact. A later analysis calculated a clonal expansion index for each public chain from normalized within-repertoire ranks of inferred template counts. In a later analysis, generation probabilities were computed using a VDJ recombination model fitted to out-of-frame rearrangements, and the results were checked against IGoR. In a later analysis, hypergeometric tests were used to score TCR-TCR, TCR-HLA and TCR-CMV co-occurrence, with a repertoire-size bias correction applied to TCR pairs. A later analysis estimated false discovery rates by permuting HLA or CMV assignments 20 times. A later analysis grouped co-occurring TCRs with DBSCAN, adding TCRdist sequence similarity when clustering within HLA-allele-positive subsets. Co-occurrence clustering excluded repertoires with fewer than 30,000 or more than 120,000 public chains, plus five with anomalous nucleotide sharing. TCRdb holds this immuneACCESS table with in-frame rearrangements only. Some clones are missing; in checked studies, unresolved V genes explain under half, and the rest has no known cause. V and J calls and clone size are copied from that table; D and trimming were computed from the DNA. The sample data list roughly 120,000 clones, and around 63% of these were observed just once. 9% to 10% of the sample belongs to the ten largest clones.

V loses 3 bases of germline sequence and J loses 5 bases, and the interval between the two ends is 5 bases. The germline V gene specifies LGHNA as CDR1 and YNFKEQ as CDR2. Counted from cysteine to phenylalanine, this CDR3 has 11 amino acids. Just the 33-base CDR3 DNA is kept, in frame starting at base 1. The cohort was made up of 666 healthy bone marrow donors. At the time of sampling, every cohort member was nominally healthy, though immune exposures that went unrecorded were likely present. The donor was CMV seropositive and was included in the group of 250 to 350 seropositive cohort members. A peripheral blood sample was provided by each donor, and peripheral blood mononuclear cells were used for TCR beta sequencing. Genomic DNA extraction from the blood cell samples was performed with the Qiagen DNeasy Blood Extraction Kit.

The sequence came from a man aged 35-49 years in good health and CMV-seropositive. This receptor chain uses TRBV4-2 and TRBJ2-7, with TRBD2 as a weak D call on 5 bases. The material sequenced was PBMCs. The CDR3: CASSQRDEQYF. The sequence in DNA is TGTGCCAGCAGCCAGAGGGACGAGCAGTACTTC.